This T cell receptor (beta chain) was sequenced for a study of technical replicates of blood from several donors. Here immunoSEQ multiplex PCR was the method, and the copy in TCRdb shows in-frame clones only, minus some. The data contain 45,000 to 55,000 clones, about 96% of them singletons. The origin of this receptor is a human donor in good health. Sequenced input: T cells isolated from PBMCs.

The CDR3 loop is CASSLGQGPNLAEAFF. CDR3 sequence (DNA): TGTGCCAGCAGCTTAGGTCAGGGGCCAAACTTGGCTGAAGCTTTCTTT. The gene calls are TRBV5-8 and TRBJ1-1, with D possibly TRBD1 on 6 matching bases. Germline lookup yields CDR1 SGHTS and CDR2 YDEGEE. The length of the CDR3 is 16 residues. The V and J ends lost 2 bases and 6 bases respectively, with 20 bases between them.